This T cell receptor (beta chain) came from a study of immune cell composition in non-small cell lung cancer. Study-wide results and caveats: Around four fifths of squamous and under 35% of adenocarcinoma cases had tumour-associated clones >0.5%. TIL tumour reactivity correlated with maximal tumour-associated clone frequency in adenocarcinoma.

Normal lung sampling was at least 3 cm from the tumour, as distant as possible. Template was genomic DNA from frozen, unsorted single-cell suspensions. TCRdb's copy holds only in-frame clones and misses some; the assay was immunoSEQ multiplex PCR. The sample shows 4,000 to 5,000 clones, approximately 71% of them seen only once. The J segment lost 5 bases and the V segment lost 5 bases, leaving 19 bases of the junction unmatched. The CDR3 spans 20 residues. Germline V lookup: CDR1 SGHVS, CDR2 FNYEAQ. Of note for this clone: The antigen is unknown.

This receptor was taken from a human donor with non-small cell lung cancer. V usage is TRBV7-6 and J usage is TRBJ2-2; TRBD1 matches 11 bases. The sequencing sample was made of non-adjacent lung tissue. CDR3 region: CASSPLGAGTGGPRTGELFF. In DNA form, the CDR3 reads TGTGCCAGCAGCCCCCTGGGGGCCGGGACAGGGGGACCCAGGACCGGGGAGCTGTTTTTT.